These 4 T cell receptor beta chains share one sample of origin, sequenced in a study of blood T cell repertoires in COVID-19. Libraries were prepared by immunoSEQ multiplex PCR; TCRdb keeps only in-frame clonotypes and omits some of them. The sample has fewer than 300,000 clones; about nine tenths are singletons. The sample taken for sequencing was PBMCs or T cells enriched from blood (not recorded which). These receptors all come from a woman in her thirties or forties with acute COVID-19.

This clone showed up just once. J is TRBJ1-5 and V is TRBV2; perhaps TRBD1 as D (5 bases). The germline V and J ends were trimmed by 1 base and 4 bases, with 8 bases remaining between them. CDR1 is SNHLY, CDR2 FYNNEI, per germline. This CDR3 has 14 amino acids. The CDR3 reads CASSEETANQPQHF. The DNA of the CDR3 is TGTGCCAGCAGTGAAGAGACAGCTAATCAGCCCCAGCATTTT.

This clone was seen a single time. The rearrangement uses TRBV20-1 and TRBJ2-7, with a possible D match to TRBD1 (6 bases). The CDR3 consists of 14 residues. V shed 3 bases and J shed 1 base, with 13 bases lying between them. CDR1 is DFQATT and CDR2 is SNEGSKA in the germline V gene (reference sequence). The CDR3 DNA is TGCAGTGCTAGTAAGTCAGGGGAATCCTACGAGCAGTACTTC. Encoded protein: CSASKSGESYEQYF.

This clone has a handful of counts. The chain employs TRBV19 and TRBJ2-3; maybe TRBD2 (6 bases). Germline V CDR1 and CDR2: LNHDA, SQIVND (reference sequence). V was clipped by 6 bases and J by 5 bases, with 18 bases between them. This CDR3 region has 15 residues. CDR3 sequence (DNA): TGTGCCAGTAGCCTAAGGGGAGGTGGGGGAGATACGCAGTATTTT. This gives the protein CASSLRGGGGDTQYF.

This clone was detected once. The gene calls are TRBV27 and TRBJ1-1; a possible D gene is TRBD1 (5 bases). The length of the CDR3 is 15 residues. In germline, CDR1 is MNHEY, CDR2 SMNVEV (reference sequence). Trimming cost V 0 bases and J 1 base, with 9 bases left between them. The CDR3 is CASSLSYGGNTEAFF. The CDR3 DNA reads as TGTGCCAGCAGTTTATCCTACGGGGGGAACACTGAAGCTTTCTTT.